The clone carrying this TCR beta chain was counted a few times. Its matching antigen is unknown. Trimming took 2 bases from V and 1 from J, leaving 17 bases between them. The CDR3 contains 17 residues. Germline values: CDR1 SGHVS, CDR2 FNYEAQ. As the method for making TCR beta libraries, quantitative 5'-RACE with molecular barcodes was used. TCRdb passed the 5' RACE reads through MiXCR, listing each CDR3 protein once. The repertoire holds about 840,000 distinct CDR3 sequences, about an eighth seen once, with about 0.49% in the top ten. This specimen comes from a study of CD8 T cells in ankylosing spondylitis. Regarding the study as a whole: Ankylosing spondylitis blood appeared to carry a characteristic TCR beta motif of several highly homologous variants. Peripheral blood samples showed relatively rare disease-linked clones, and these clones were CD8+. From matched ankylosing spondylitis synovial fluid, disease-linked clones were reportedly recovered at significantly enriched levels. Certain motif variants had earlier appeared in reactive arthritis synovial fluid and blood.

The J gene is TRBJ2-5, the V gene TRBV7-6; the D call may be TRBD1 or TRBD2 (5 bases each). This receptor was obtained from a male donor with ankylosing spondylitis. The sequencing sample was made of blood, either unsorted or a sorted T cell fraction (not recorded which). The CDR3 region is CASSLLGAGSLQETQYF. The DNA for the CDR3 is TGTGCCAGCAGCTTATTAGGAGCAGGGAGTCTCCAAGAGACCCAGTACTTC.